This entry concerns a single TCR beta chain. Its antigen is as yet unknown. The entry originates in a study of beta chain features in type 1 diabetes. The overall study: Regarding age, gender and cell yields, patients proved similar to healthy donors. Investigators examined approximately 100,000,000 sorted cells across all samples.

The germline V gene has CDR1 MDHEN and CDR2 SYDVKM. V dropped 4 bases and J dropped 7; count of bases not matched to a gene: 9. There are 14 residues in the CDR3. Study-wide points: Patients and controls would be equally affected if PCR favored shorter templates. All four CD4+ subsets from Type 1 diabetes patients carried moderately but significantly shorter TCRB CDR3s.

Using CD45RO/CCR7/CD25/CD127/CD95/CD27, CD4+ naive, central memory, regulatory and stem cell-like memory cells were sorted. Expressed TCRB transcripts got sequenced, as all isolated RNA was reverse transcribed. Libraries were prepared by immunoSEQ multiplex PCR; TCRdb keeps only in-frame clonotypes and omits some of them. Found here are over 90,000 clones, approximately 30% of them singletons; the top ten hold 0.5% to 0.55%. Material for sequencing was central memory CD4+ T cells from blood. V gene TRBV28 combines with J gene TRBJ1-1; 7 nucleotides align to TRBD1. The TCR sequence derives from a woman aged 18-29 years with type 1 diabetes. The CDR3 bases are TGTGCCAGCAGTTCGGGGACAGTCCTACTTGAAGCTTTCTTT. Protein: CASSSGTVLLEAFF.